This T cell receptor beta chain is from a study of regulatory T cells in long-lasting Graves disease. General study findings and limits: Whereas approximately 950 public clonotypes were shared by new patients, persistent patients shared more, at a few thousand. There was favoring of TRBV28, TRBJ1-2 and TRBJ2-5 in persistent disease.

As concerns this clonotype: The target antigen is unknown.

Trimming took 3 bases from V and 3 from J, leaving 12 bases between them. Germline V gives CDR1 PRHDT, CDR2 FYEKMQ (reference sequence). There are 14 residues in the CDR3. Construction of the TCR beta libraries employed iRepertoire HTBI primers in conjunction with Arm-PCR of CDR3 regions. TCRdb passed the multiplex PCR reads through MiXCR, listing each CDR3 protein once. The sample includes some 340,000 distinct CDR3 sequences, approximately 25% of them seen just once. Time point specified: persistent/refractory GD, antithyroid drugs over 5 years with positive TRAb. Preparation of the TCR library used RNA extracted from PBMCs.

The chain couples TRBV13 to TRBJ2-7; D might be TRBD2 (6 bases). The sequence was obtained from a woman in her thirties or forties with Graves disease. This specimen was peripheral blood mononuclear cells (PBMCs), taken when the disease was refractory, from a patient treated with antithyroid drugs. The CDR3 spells CASSFKRVSYEQYF. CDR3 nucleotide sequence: TGTGCCAGCAGCTTTAAGCGGGTGAGCTACGAGCAGTACTTC.